The rows below give T cell receptor beta chains drawn from one sample of a study of shared clonotypes between healthy human individuals. Produced via immunoSEQ multiplex PCR; TCRdb's table is partial and in-frame only. The sample lists about 460,000 clones; roughly three quarters were seen once. Sequenced sample: PBMCs. The source of these receptors is a woman aged 40 to 50 in good health. Some clones in this sample may be carry-over from other donors' samples. Each CDR3 is given with its conserved first and last residue. The D gene is left open where the match is weak. Size tells how often a clone was seen (once, few, many) or the class of an expanded clone, and some rows leave it out.

V gene: TRBV4-1
J gene: TRBJ1-5
clone size: -
D gene: -
CDR3 protein: CASSQEHGNQPQHF
CDR3 DNA: TGCGCCAGCAGCCAAGAACACGGTAATCAGCCCCAGCATTTT

V gene: TRBV5-6
J gene: TRBJ2-3
clone size: -
D gene: TRBD1
CDR3 protein: CASRGEGTGAQYF
CDR3 DNA: TGTGCCAGCAGGGGCGAGGGGACAGGGGCGCAGTATTTT

V gene: TRBV2
J gene: TRBJ1-2
clone size: -
D gene: -
CDR3 protein: CASREDTYYGYTF
CDR3 DNA: TGTGCCAGCAGGGAGGACACTTACTATGGCTACACCTTC

V gene: TRBV7-3
J gene: TRBJ2-6
clone size: -
D gene: -
CDR3 protein: CASSNGFGANVLTF
CDR3 DNA: TGTGCCAGCAGCAATGGCTTTGGGGCCAACGTCCTGACTTTC

V gene: TRBV7-3
J gene: TRBJ1-4
clone size: -
D gene: -
CDR3 protein: CASSLTPGATIF
CDR3 DNA: TGTGCCAGCAGCTTAACACCCGGGGCGACGATCTTT

V gene: TRBV6-6
J gene: TRBJ2-7
clone size: -
D gene: -
CDR3 protein: CASRGSGGSSYEQYF
CDR3 DNA: TGTGCCAGCAGGGGATCCGGCGGCAGCTCCTACGAGCAGTACTTC

V gene: TRBV4-1
J gene: TRBJ2-7
clone size: many
D gene: -
CDR3 protein: CASSQGSGLLTGANYEQYF
CDR3 DNA: TGCGCCAGCAGCCAAGGCTCGGGTCTCCTGACGGGAGCGAACTACGAGCAGTACTTC

V gene: TRBV30
J gene: TRBJ2-1
clone size: -
D gene: -
CDR3 protein: CAWSGTITSSYNEQFF
CDR3 DNA: TGTGCCTGGAGTGGGACGATCACGAGCTCCTACAATGAGCAGTTCTTC

V gene: TRBV19
J gene: TRBJ1-2
clone size: -
D gene: -
CDR3 protein: CASSISGDPTRDGYTF
CDR3 DNA: TGTGCCAGTAGTATTTCCGGGGACCCCACCCGAGATGGCTACACCTTC

V gene: TRBV5-1
J gene: TRBJ2-2
clone size: -
D gene: TRBD1
CDR3 protein: CASSGTTGGLAGELFF
CDR3 DNA: TGCGCCAGCAGCGGGACGACAGGGGGCCTAGCCGGGGAGCTGTTTTTT

V gene: TRBV10-3
J gene: TRBJ2-2
clone size: -
D gene: -
CDR3 protein: CAISLINTGELFF
CDR3 DNA: TGTGCCATCAGTCTTATTAACACCGGGGAGCTGTTTTTT

V gene: TRBV25-1
J gene: TRBJ2-1
clone size: -
D gene: TRBD1
CDR3 protein: CASSSRTGTGHEQFF
CDR3 DNA: TGTGCCAGCAGTAGCCGGACAGGGACCGGCCATGAGCAGTTCTTC

V gene: TRBV5-1
J gene: TRBJ2-1
clone size: -
D gene: TRBD1
CDR3 protein: CASQGAQGQFF
CDR3 DNA: TGCGCCAGCCAGGGGGCGCAAGGGCAGTTCTTC

V gene: TRBV30
J gene: TRBJ2-7
clone size: -
D gene: -
CDR3 protein: CAWKLAGYEQYF
CDR3 DNA: TGTGCCTGGAAACTAGCCGGCTACGAGCAGTACTTC

V gene: TRBV4-2
J gene: TRBJ1-4
clone size: -
D gene: -
CDR3 protein: CASSQGGATNEKLFF
CDR3 DNA: TGTGCCAGCAGCCAGGGAGGGGCAACTAATGAAAAACTGTTTTTT

V gene: TRBV11-3
J gene: TRBJ1-1
clone size: -
D gene: -
CDR3 protein: CASSQHMNTEAFF
CDR3 DNA: TGTGCCAGCAGCCAACACATGAACACTGAAGCTTTCTTT

V gene: TRBV27
J gene: TRBJ1-1
clone size: -
D gene: -
CDR3 protein: CASSFRENTEAFF
CDR3 DNA: TGTGCCAGCAGTTTCCGAGAGAACACTGAAGCTTTCTTT

V gene: TRBV7-3
J gene: TRBJ1-2
clone size: -
D gene: TRBD1
CDR3 protein: CASSFRQGNGYTF
CDR3 DNA: TGTGCCAGCAGCTTTAGACAGGGGAATGGCTACACCTTC

V gene: TRBV4-1
J gene: TRBJ1-2
clone size: -
D gene: -
CDR3 protein: CASSQDWDDYGYTF
CDR3 DNA: TGCGCCAGCAGCCAAGATTGGGACGACTATGGCTACACCTTC

V gene: TRBV29-1
J gene: TRBJ1-2
clone size: -
D gene: -
CDR3 protein: CSVLDYGYTF
CDR3 DNA: TGCAGCGTTTTAGACTATGGCTACACCTTC

V gene: TRBV30
J gene: TRBJ2-7
clone size: few
D gene: TRBD1
CDR3 protein: CAFTGGTHEQYF
CDR3 DNA: TGTGCCTTTACAGGGGGGACCCACGAGCAGTACTTC

V gene: TRBV29-1
J gene: TRBJ2-2
clone size: -
D gene: -
CDR3 protein: CSVGGQTNTGELFF
CDR3 DNA: TGCAGCGTTGGCGGGCAAACGAACACCGGGGAGCTGTTTTTT

V gene: TRBV15
J gene: TRBJ2-7
clone size: -
D gene: -
CDR3 protein: CATSRDSESYEQYF
CDR3 DNA: TGTGCCACCAGCAGAGATTCCGAGTCCTACGAGCAGTACTTC

V gene: TRBV14
J gene: TRBJ2-7
clone size: many
D gene: -
CDR3 protein: CASSQGRAYEQYF
CDR3 DNA: TGTGCCAGCAGCCAAGGACGGGCCTACGAGCAGTACTTC

V gene: TRBV10-3
J gene: TRBJ1-2
clone size: -
D gene: TRBD1
CDR3 protein: CAISDPDRGHYGYTF
CDR3 DNA: TGTGCCATCAGTGACCCGGACAGGGGTCACTATGGCTACACCTTC

V gene: TRBV6-1
J gene: TRBJ2-7
clone size: -
D gene: TRBD1
CDR3 protein: CASSRDRDDEQYF
CDR3 DNA: TGTGCCAGCAGCAGGGACAGGGACGACGAGCAGTACTTC

V gene: TRBV7-9
J gene: TRBJ1-1
clone size: few
D gene: TRBD1
CDR3 protein: CASNRQGLDTEAFF
CDR3 DNA: TGTGCCAGCAACCGACAGGGGCTGGACACTGAAGCTTTCTTT

V gene: TRBV4-1
J gene: TRBJ2-5
clone size: -
D gene: TRBD2
CDR3 protein: CASSHDNSGSWETQYF
CDR3 DNA: TGCGCCAGCAGCCACGACAACAGCGGGAGTTGGGAGACCCAGTACTTC

V gene: TRBV5-1
J gene: TRBJ1-1
clone size: -
D gene: TRBD1
CDR3 protein: CASRLGQGMRGTEAFF
CDR3 DNA: TGCGCCAGCAGGTTGGGACAGGGTATGCGGGGGACTGAAGCTTTCTTT

V gene: TRBV29-1
J gene: TRBJ2-2
clone size: many
D gene: -
CDR3 protein: CSGSEGSGGELFF
CDR3 DNA: TGCAGCGGTAGTGAAGGGTCGGGCGGGGAGCTGTTTTTT

V gene: TRBV6-4
J gene: TRBJ2-2
clone size: many
D gene: -
CDR3 protein: CASSRGINTGELFF
CDR3 DNA: TGTGCCAGCAGCCGGGGGATAAACACCGGGGAGCTGTTTTTT

V gene: TRBV28
J gene: TRBJ2-5
clone size: once
D gene: TRBD1
CDR3 protein: CASSRTGLSETQYF
CDR3 DNA: TGTGCCAGCAGTCGGACAGGGCTTTCGGAGACCCAGTACTTC

V gene: TRBV7-9
J gene: TRBJ2-6
clone size: -
D gene: TRBD2
CDR3 protein: CASSPAVGGAF
CDR3 DNA: TGTGCCAGCAGCCCCGCGGTTGGGGGGGCTTTC

V gene: TRBV28
J gene: TRBJ2-6
clone size: -
D gene: -
CDR3 protein: CARRPGGAGANVLTF
CDR3 DNA: TGTGCCAGACGCCCGGGGGGCGCTGGGGCCAACGTCCTGACTTTC

V gene: TRBV28
J gene: TRBJ2-2
clone size: -
D gene: TRBD2
CDR3 protein: CASSSPGLAERRGELFF
CDR3 DNA: TGTGCCAGCAGTTCACCGGGACTAGCGGAGAGGAGGGGGGAGCTGTTTTTT